Listed below are T cell receptor beta chains from one sample, sequenced in a study of breast tumors, draining lymph nodes, adjacent tissues. TCRdb passed the multiplex PCR reads through MiXCR, listing each CDR3 protein once. Of around 290,000 distinct CDR3 sequences in the sample, over 25% were seen once. The material sequenced was axillary lymph node tissue. All receptors derive from a female donor with breast cancer. Some clones in this sample may be carry-over from other donors' samples. The CDR3 runs from the conserved cysteine through the conserved F or W. The order of the fields is V gene, J gene, D gene, clone size, CDR3 protein, CDR3 DNA. D genes are given only for firm matches. Expanded clones get a size class; other rows say once, few or many, or leave the size out.

v_gene: TRBV20-1
j_gene: TRBJ2-7
d_gene: TRBD2
abundance: many
CDR3aa: CSARDGRVGSAYEQYF
CDR3nt: TGCAGTGCTAGAGATGGGAGGGTCGGATCCGCCTACGAGCAGTACTTC

v_gene: TRBV28
j_gene: TRBJ2-7
d_gene: TRBD2
abundance: NA
CDR3aa: CASSAGLGSYEQYF
CDR3nt: TGTGCCAGCAGTGCTGGACTAGGATCCTACGAGCAGTACTTC

v_gene: TRBV2
j_gene: TRBJ2-7
d_gene: TRBD2
abundance: many
CDR3aa: CASSNGLAVYEQYF
CDR3nt: TGTGCCAGCAGTAATGGACTAGCAGTTTACGAGCAGTACTTC

v_gene: TRBV7-9
j_gene: TRBJ2-7
d_gene: TRBD2
abundance: many
CDR3aa: CASSLGSSGTSQYF
CDR3nt: TGTGCCAGCAGCTTAGGCTCATCCGGGACTAGCCAGTACTTC

v_gene: TRBV6-2/TRBV6-3
j_gene: TRBJ2-1
d_gene: NA
abundance: NA
CDR3aa: CASRYSPGLRSNEQFF
CDR3nt: TGTGCCAGCAGGTACTCTCCGGGACTTCGAAGCAATGAGCAGTTCTTC

v_gene: TRBV12-3/TRBV12-4
j_gene: TRBJ1-2
d_gene: TRBD1
abundance: many
CDR3aa: CASRKNRDRGNGHTF
CDR3nt: TGTGCCAGCAGAAAAAATCGGGACAGGGGAAATGGCCACACCTTC

v_gene: TRBV6-4
j_gene: TRBJ2-7
d_gene: TRBD2
abundance: NA
CDR3aa: CASRLAGGPYEQYF
CDR3nt: TGTGCCAGTCGACTAGCGGGAGGACCTTACGAGCAGTACTTC

v_gene: TRBV15
j_gene: TRBJ2-3
d_gene: TRBD2
abundance: many
CDR3aa: CATSQPESLFGLAGGSDTQYF
CDR3nt: TGTGCCACCAGCCAACCCGAATCGCTCTTTGGACTAGCGGGAGGATCAGATACGCAGTATTTT

v_gene: TRBV25-1
j_gene: TRBJ2-5
d_gene: NA
abundance: many
CDR3aa: CASSEFAGEETQYF
CDR3nt: TGTGCCAGCAGTGAATTCGCCGGCGAAGAGACCCAGTACTTC

v_gene: TRBV3-1
j_gene: TRBJ1-2
d_gene: NA
abundance: few
CDR3aa: CASTLQGRGHGYTF
CDR3nt: TGTGCCAGCACCTTGCAGGGGAGGGGACATGGCTACACCTTC

v_gene: TRBV10-2
j_gene: TRBJ1-2
d_gene: NA
abundance: many
CDR3aa: CASSEATGKYYGYTF
CDR3nt: TGCGCCAGCAGTGAGGCCACAGGGAAATACTATGGCTACACCTTC

v_gene: TRBV29-1
j_gene: TRBJ2-7
d_gene: NA
abundance: NA
CDR3aa: CSQRWDGPYEQYF
CDR3nt: TGCAGCCAAAGATGGGACGGACCCTACGAGCAGTACTTC

v_gene: TRBV6-2/TRBV6-3
j_gene: TRBJ2-7
d_gene: NA
abundance: NA
CDR3aa: CASSYSYRGSGEQYF
CDR3nt: TGTGCCAGCAGTTACTCCTACAGGGGTAGCGGCGAGCAGTACTTC

v_gene: TRBV5-6
j_gene: TRBJ2-7
d_gene: NA
abundance: many
CDR3aa: CASSQGESYEQYF
CDR3nt: TGTGCCAGCAGCCAGGGAGAGTCCTACGAGCAGTACTTC

v_gene: TRBV16
j_gene: TRBJ1-2
d_gene: NA
abundance: many
CDR3aa: CASSQFNYGYTF
CDR3nt: TGTGCCAGCAGCCAATTCAACTATGGCTACACCTTC

v_gene: TRBV5-5
j_gene: TRBJ2-7
d_gene: NA
abundance: many
CDR3aa: CASSFTSSYEQYF
CDR3nt: TGCGCCAGCAGCTTTACTAGCTCCTACGAGCAGTACTTC

v_gene: TRBV20-1
j_gene: TRBJ2-2
d_gene: TRBD2
abundance: many
CDR3aa: CSAREGLAGERNTGELFF
CDR3nt: TGCAGTGCTAGAGAGGGACTAGCGGGAGAACGAAACACCGGGGAGCTGTTTTTT

v_gene: TRBV6-1
j_gene: TRBJ2-7
d_gene: NA
abundance: many
CDR3aa: CASSELPGQSYEQYF
CDR3nt: TGTGCCAGCAGTGAATTACCGGGACAATCCTACGAGCAGTACTTC

v_gene: TRBV7-2
j_gene: TRBJ2-7
d_gene: TRBD1
abundance: many
CDR3aa: CASSLSGRDRDPFEQYF
CDR3nt: TGTGCCAGCAGCTTAAGCGGACGGGACAGGGACCCCTTCGAGCAGTACTTC

v_gene: TRBV7-9
j_gene: TRBJ2-7
d_gene: NA
abundance: NA
CDR3aa: CASSLDVYPDYEQYF
CDR3nt: TGTGCCAGCAGCTTGGACGTCTACCCCGACTACGAGCAGTACTTC

v_gene: TRBV7-9
j_gene: TRBJ1-3
d_gene: TRBD1
abundance: NA
CDR3aa: CASSPGTGGSGNTIYF
CDR3nt: TGTGCCAGCAGCCCGGGGACAGGGGGCTCTGGAAACACCATATATTTT

v_gene: TRBV10-1
j_gene: TRBJ2-3
d_gene: TRBD2
abundance: many
CDR3aa: CASSESDSGSGTQYF
CDR3nt: TGCGCCAGCAGTGAGTCGGATAGCGGGAGCGGTACGCAGTATTTT

v_gene: TRBV9
j_gene: TRBJ2-1
d_gene: TRBD2
abundance: NA
CDR3aa: CASSSSGLAGYSYNEQFF
CDR3nt: TGTGCCAGCAGCAGCTCAGGACTAGCGGGTTACTCCTACAATGAGCAGTTCTTC

v_gene: TRBV20-1
j_gene: TRBJ2-1
d_gene: NA
abundance: many
CDR3aa: CSAPVEGSYNEQFF
CDR3nt: TGCAGTGCCCCCGTGGAAGGCTCCTACAATGAGCAGTTCTTC

v_gene: TRBV2
j_gene: TRBJ2-7
d_gene: TRBD1
abundance: many
CDR3aa: CASSGGTGDAEQYF
CDR3nt: TGTGCCAGCAGTGGAGGGACAGGTGACGCCGAGCAGTACTTC

v_gene: TRBV6-2/TRBV6-3
j_gene: TRBJ1-1
d_gene: TRBD1
abundance: NA
CDR3aa: CASRNQGATEAFF
CDR3nt: TGTGCCAGCAGGAACCAGGGGGCCACTGAAGCTTTCTTT

v_gene: TRBV7-2
j_gene: TRBJ2-6
d_gene: NA
abundance: many
CDR3aa: CASSTWRGGANVLTF
CDR3nt: TGTGCCAGCAGCACCTGGAGGGGGGGGGCCAACGTCCTGACTTTC

v_gene: TRBV7-3
j_gene: TRBJ2-6
d_gene: TRBD1
abundance: NA
CDR3aa: CASSLGQGSGANVLTF
CDR3nt: TGTGCCAGCAGCCTAGGACAGGGGTCTGGGGCCAACGTCCTGACTTTC

v_gene: TRBV19
j_gene: TRBJ1-2
d_gene: NA
abundance: many
CDR3aa: CASSIAMGGPGYTF
CDR3nt: TGTGCCAGTAGTATAGCCATGGGGGGACCCGGCTACACCTTC

v_gene: TRBV7-7
j_gene: TRBJ2-2
d_gene: TRBD2
abundance: NA
CDR3aa: CVKNRRLAGWSVGELFF
CDR3nt: TGTGTCAAGAACCGCAGACTAGCGGGATGGTCGGTCGGGGAGCTGTTTTTT

v_gene: TRBV7-2
j_gene: TRBJ1-4
d_gene: NA
abundance: many
CDR3aa: CASSLSPGRSNEKLFF
CDR3nt: TGTGCCAGCAGCCTATCCCCGGGACGGAGTAATGAAAAACTGTTTTTT

v_gene: TRBV5-5
j_gene: TRBJ1-6
d_gene: NA
abundance: once
CDR3aa: CASSVTGIDNSPLHF
CDR3nt: TGTGCCAGCAGCGTAACTGGGATAGATAATTCACCCCTCCACTTT

v_gene: TRBV6-2/TRBV6-3
j_gene: TRBJ2-7
d_gene: NA
abundance: NA
CDR3aa: CASMPRVFHEQHF
CDR3nt: TGTGCCAGCATGCCCAGGGTCTTTCACGAGCAGCACTTC

v_gene: TRBV5-1
j_gene: TRBJ2-5
d_gene: NA
abundance: many
CDR3aa: CASSLKRETQYF
CDR3nt: TGCGCCAGCAGCTTGAAACGAGAGACCCAGTACTTC

v_gene: TRBV20-1
j_gene: TRBJ2-7
d_gene: NA
abundance: many
CDR3aa: CSARGPNTYEQYF
CDR3nt: TGCAGTGCTAGAGGACCGAATACCTACGAGCAGTACTTC

v_gene: TRBV29-1
j_gene: TRBJ2-7
d_gene: TRBD1
abundance: many
CDR3aa: CSVVNRDRAYEQYF
CDR3nt: TGCAGCGTTGTCAACCGGGACAGGGCCTACGAGCAGTACTTC

v_gene: TRBV4-3
j_gene: TRBJ2-7
d_gene: TRBD2
abundance: many
CDR3aa: CASSQKREGSYEQYF
CDR3nt: TGCGCCAGCAGCCAAAAGCGGGAGGGTTCCTACGAGCAGTACTTC

v_gene: TRBV7-9
j_gene: TRBJ1-4
d_gene: NA
abundance: many
CDR3aa: CAEAATNEKLFF
CDR3nt: TGTGCAGAAGCTGCAACTAATGAAAAACTGTTTTTT

v_gene: TRBV20-1
j_gene: TRBJ2-7
d_gene: NA
abundance: many
CDR3aa: CSDQPGTYEQYF
CDR3nt: TGCAGTGACCAACCGGGAACCTACGAGCAGTACTTC

v_gene: TRBV5-1
j_gene: TRBJ2-5
d_gene: NA
abundance: many
CDR3aa: CASSLAGVKETQYF
CDR3nt: TGCGCCAGCAGCTTGGCGGGGGTTAAAGAGACCCAGTACTTC

v_gene: TRBV29-1
j_gene: TRBJ1-1
d_gene: NA
abundance: NA
CDR3aa: CSVPGGPFDAEAFF
CDR3nt: TGCAGCGTCCCAGGTGGGCCCTTTGACGCTGAAGCTTTCTTT

v_gene: TRBV20-1
j_gene: TRBJ1-5
d_gene: NA
abundance: many
CDR3aa: CSAGLGNGNQPQHF
CDR3nt: TGCAGTGCGGGCCTCGGGAACGGCAATCAGCCCCAGCATTTT